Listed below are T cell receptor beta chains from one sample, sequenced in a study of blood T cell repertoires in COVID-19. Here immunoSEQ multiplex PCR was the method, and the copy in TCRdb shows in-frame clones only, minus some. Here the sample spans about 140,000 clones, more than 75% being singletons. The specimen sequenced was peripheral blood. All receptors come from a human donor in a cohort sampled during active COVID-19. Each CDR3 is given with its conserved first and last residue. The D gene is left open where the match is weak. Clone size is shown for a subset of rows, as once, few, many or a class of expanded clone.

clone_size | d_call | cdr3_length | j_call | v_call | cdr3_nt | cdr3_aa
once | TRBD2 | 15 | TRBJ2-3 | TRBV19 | TGTGCCAGTAGTATAGGCCTAGCGGGGACAGATACGCAGTATTTT | CASSIGLAGTDTQYF
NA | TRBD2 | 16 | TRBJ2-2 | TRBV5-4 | TGTGCCAGCAGCTCCCCCGGGACTAGCAGCACCGGGGAGCTGTTTTTT | CASSSPGTSSTGELFF
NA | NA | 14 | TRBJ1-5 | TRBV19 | TGTGCCAGTAGTAATAGAGGAGCTAATCAGCCCCAGCATTTT | CASSNRGANQPQHF
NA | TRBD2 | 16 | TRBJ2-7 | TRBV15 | TGTGCCACCAGCGGAACCACTAGCGGGGCTACCTACGAGCAGTACTTC | CATSGTTSGATYEQYF
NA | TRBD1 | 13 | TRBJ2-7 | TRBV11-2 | TGTGCCAGCAGGCGACAGGGGTCGCACGAGCAGTACTTC | CASRRQGSHEQYF
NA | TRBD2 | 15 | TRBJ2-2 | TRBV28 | TGTGCCAGCAGAGGAGCGGGACTAAACACCGGGGAGCTGTTTTTT | CASRGAGLNTGELFF
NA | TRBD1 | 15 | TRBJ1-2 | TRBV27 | TGTGCCAGCAGTTTCACAGGGGCGAGGGGCTATGGCTACACCTTC | CASSFTGARGYGYTF
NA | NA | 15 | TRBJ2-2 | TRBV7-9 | TGTGCCACCCCGACACCGATAATTGCCACCGGGGAGCTGTTTTTT | CATPTPIIATGELFF
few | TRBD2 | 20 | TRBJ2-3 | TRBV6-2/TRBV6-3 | TGTGCCAGCAGTTACCCCCTGGGACTAGCGGGGGGGGCTGGGGGCGATACGCAGTATTTT | CASSYPLGLAGGAGGDTQYF
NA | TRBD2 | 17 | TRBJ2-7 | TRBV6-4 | TGTGCCAGCAGTGACCGGACTAGCGGGACGCCCCGCTACGAGCAGTACTTC | CASSDRTSGTPRYEQYF
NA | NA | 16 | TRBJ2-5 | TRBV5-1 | TGCGCCAGCACCATCGGTGGGGGCACCGAAGGAGAGACCCAGTACTTC | CASTIGGGTEGETQYF
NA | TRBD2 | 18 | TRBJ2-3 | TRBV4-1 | TGCGCCAGCAGCCCGATCGTAAGTCTGGCGGGAGAGACAGATACGCAGTATTTT | CASSPIVSLAGETDTQYF